This T cell receptor (beta chain) was observed in a study of shared clonotypes between healthy human individuals. CD45RO-negative, CCR7-positively selected cells formed the naive CD8 fraction, excluding terminally differentiated effector memory CD45RA+ cells. Donors, healthy HIV-negative adults, lacked recent acute infections or vaccinations. To note about this clone: Its antigen remains unknown.

Produced via immunoSEQ multiplex PCR; TCRdb's table is partial and in-frame only. The sample shows nearly 2 million clones, about 95% of them seen only once. Study outcomes and limitations: Generation probabilities were higher for clonotypes shared across all four sorted-subset donors than for unshared ones. With several donors compared, roughly 5% of naive CD4 clonotypes were shared. Naive subsets generally exceeded memory subsets in estimated richness.

The specimen was naive CD8+ T cells sorted from blood. The receptor was derived from a man younger than 35 in good health.

Here the CDR3 reads CSVRLLYEQYF. CDR3 in DNA: TGCAGCGTGAGACTCCTCTACGAGCAGTACTTC. The V gene is TRBV29-1, the J gene TRBJ2-7; D unresolved. This CDR3 contains 11 residues. V lost 6 bases, J lost 3 bases, and 9 bases lay in between. The germline V gene encodes CDR1 SQVTM and CDR2 ANQGSEA.